This T cell receptor (beta chain) was sequenced for a study of early T cells in non-severe SARS-CoV-2 infection. Study as a whole: Investigators sequenced bulk RNA drawn from unsorted whole blood, and chains remained unpaired.

CDR1 LNHDA and CDR2 SQIVND come from the germline V gene (reference sequence). This CDR3 is built from 14 residues. The V gene lost 10 bases and the J gene lost 3 bases, with 17 bases spanning the gap. This clonotype was counted many times. Antigen unknown. Attached unique molecular identifiers marked individual cDNA molecules. Each CDR3 protein is one row after TCRdb ran MiXCR on the 5' RACE reads. The sample comprises tens of thousands of distinct CDR3 sequences, around 6% of which are singletons, and roughly 6.4% rests with the top ten. General observations from the study: Matching against VDJdb likely underestimated virus-specific expansions, favoring anti-spike CD8.

This chain connects TRBV19 to TRBJ2-3; either TRBD1 or TRBD2 may supply D (7 bases each). The sequenced material came from whole blood. The source of this sequence is an adult who was a healthcare worker with PCR-confirmed SARS-CoV-2 infection or an uninfected control (not recorded which). The CDR3 reads CATTTGRGTDTQYF. The CDR3 DNA reads TGTGCCACCACGACAGGGAGGGGTACAGATACGCAGTATTTT. Full variable domain (outside the CDR3, taken from reference TRBV19 and TRBJ2-3): DGGITQSPKYLFRKEGQNVTLSCEQNLNHDAMYWYRQDPGQGLRLIYYSQIVNDFQKGDIAEGYSVSREKKESFPLTVTSAQKNPTAFYLCATTTGRGTDTQYFGPGTRLTVL.